The present entry profiles one TCR beta chain with its context. MiXCR, applied by TCRdb to the RT-PCR reads, yields one record per CDR3 protein. The sample lists fewer than 800,000 distinct CDR3 sequences; 14% were seen once. Germline CDR1 reads MNHNS; CDR2 reads SASEGT. The CDR3 spans 13 residues. The V and J ends lost 6 bases and 0 bases, in that order; junction bases with no gene match: 0. The clonotype originates from a female donor in good health, serving as a healthy control. Sequenced input: memory CD4+ T cells from blood. The chain is built from TRBV6-1 and TRBJ1-1; the match to TRBD1 covers 8 bases. The DNA of the CDR3 is TGTGCCAGCAGACAGGGGGTGAACACTGAAGCTTTCTTT. Its protein product is CASRQGVNTEAFF.